This entry lists 21 T cell receptor beta chains sequenced from one sample in a study of glioma-infiltrating T cells. Amplification of TCR alpha and beta CDR3 regions from RNA used iRepertoire nested multiplex PCR. Each CDR3 protein gets one entry after TCRdb re-called the multiplex PCR reads with MiXCR. The sample holds some 4,200 distinct CDR3 sequences; under 30% are singletons and the top ten take around 8.1%. Sequenced sample: glioma tissue, nonneoplastic brain tissue, or PBMCs (not recorded which). The source is a human donor with low-grade glioma or glioblastoma, undergoing nonglioma brain surgery, or in good health (not recorded which).

At least ten counts were recorded for this clonotype. The chain recombines TRBV4-1 with TRBJ2-7, with 7 bases lining up with TRBD2. The CDR3 consists of 15 residues. The germline gives CDR1 MGHRA, CDR2 YSYEKL. The ends lost 1 base at V and 3 bases at J; junction bases unmatched: 6. CDR3 sequence reads: CASSQGAGEGYEQYV. Here the CDR3 DNA reads TGCGCCAGCAGCCAAGGGGCGGGGGAAGGCTACGAGCAGTACGTC.

The rearrangement uses TRBV12-3 or TRBV12-4 and TRBJ2-3, with 12 bases aligning to TRBD2. The CDR3 sequence is 16 residues long. The trim removed 6 bases at V and 3 bases at J, leaving 7 bases unmatched. The CDR3 protein is CASRPGLAGLTDTQYF. The DNA of the CDR3 is TGTGCCAGCAGACCGGGACTAGCGGGCTTGACAGATACGCAGTATTTT.

There are many counts of this clonotype. The chain recombines TRBV10-3 with TRBJ1-1; D might be TRBD1 (5 bases). The V end lost 9 bases, the J end lost 0 bases, and 14 bases lay between the germline ends. This CDR3 region has 14 residues. Germline assignment: CDR1 ENHRY and CDR2 SYGVKD. The CDR3 nucleotides read TGTGCCATGCGATGGGACCCTCTGAACACTGAAGCTTTCTTT. It codes for CAMRWDPLNTEAFF.

This clonotype has a single count. No conserved phenylalanine or tryptophan is present at the end of the CDR3, so a read error is the likely explanation. The CDR3: CASSGGITGNSGYTS. CDR3 nucleotides: TGTGCCAGCAGCGGGGGGATTACAGGGAATAGTGGCTACACCTCC. The chain joins TRBV5-6 to TRBJ1-2; D is perhaps TRBD1 (6 bases). This CDR3 spans 15 amino acids. The V end lost 4 bases, the J end lost 7 bases, and 20 bases lay between the germline ends. Per germline, CDR1 SGHDT and CDR2 YYEEEE.

The chain recombines TRBV4-1 with TRBJ1-2; 7 nucleotides line up with TRBD1. The CDR3 runs 15 residues. Germline V CDR1 and CDR2: MGHRA, YSYEKL. V lost 0 bases to trimming and J lost 11 bases; unmatched junction nucleotides: 12. The CDR3 sequence is CASSQDRRTGLEYTF. Here the CDR3 DNA reads TGCGCCAGCAGCCAAGATAGAAGGACAGGATTGGAGTACACCTTC.

In this sample, this clonotype turned up many times. J is TRBJ2-1 and V is TRBV14; possible D gene TRBD1, 6 bases. The CDR3 has 16 residues. Germline CDR1 is SGHDN and CDR2 is FVKESK. V was clipped by 0 bases and J by 6 bases, with 15 bases between them. The CDR3 DNA is TGTGCCAGCAGCCAAGATTGGCAGGGACATCCCAATGAGCAGTTCTTC. Its protein product is CASSQDWQGHPNEQFF.

This clonotype appeared a single time. A much larger clone differs from this one at a single base, so this may be a read error. CDR3 loop: CASSPRGGRYYNGQFF. In nucleotides, the CDR3 is TGTGCCAGCAGTCCCCGGGGGGGCAGATACTACAATGGGCAGTTCTTC. The chain is built from TRBV12-3 or TRBV12-4 and TRBJ2-1, with 8 positions matching TRBD2. CDR3 length equals 16 residues.

The sample holds many counts of this clonotype. The chain recombines TRBV5-1 with TRBJ2-7; TRBD2 might be the D (5 bases). This CDR3 is built from 11 residues. V gave up 4 bases and J gave up 4 bases, with 6 bases separating them. CDR1 is SGHRS, CDR2 YFSETQ, per germline. This CDR3 reads CASSREYEQYV. Written as DNA, the CDR3 is TGCGCCAGCAGCCGGGAATACGAGCAGTACGTC.

As to this clonotype: This likely comes from a read error, as the CDR3 has no conserved phenylalanine or tryptophan at its end. The V call is TRBV29-1, the J call TRBJ2-4, with D tentatively TRBD1 (5 bases). The CDR3 is 16 residues long. The germline V and J ends were trimmed by 4 bases and 2 bases, with 18 bases remaining between them. The germline gives CDR1 SQVTM, CDR2 ANQGSEA. The CDR3: CSVVRQITVSKNIQYL. As DNA, the CDR3 is TGCAGCGTTGTCCGACAGATAACGGTGTCCAAAAACATTCAGTACCTC.

This clonotype was seen only a few times. The chain couples TRBV30 to TRBJ2-2; D possibly corresponds to TRBD1 (5 bases). CDR1 is GTSNPN, CDR2 SVGIG, per germline (reference sequence). V lost 5 bases and J 1 base, leaving 5 bases between the germline ends. This CDR3 comprises 12 residues. CDR3 sequence: CAWGQNTGELFF. The CDR3, as DNA: TGTGCCTGGGGACAGAACACCGGGGAGCTGTTTTTT.

This clonotype is medium-sized. CDR3 in DNA: TGTGCCAGTAGTATAGGGAGTCAGCCCCAGCATTTT. Amino acid sequence: CASSIGSQPQHF. The V gene is TRBV19, the J gene TRBJ1-5; D remains unclear. Trimming took off 1 base at V and 6 bases at J, with 4 bases between the two ends. This CDR3 has 12 residues. Per the germline V gene, CDR1 is LNHDA and CDR2 is SQIVND (reference sequence).

This clonotype occurred many times. This rearrangement joins TRBV11-2 to TRBJ2-7; D remains unclear. The germline V gene encodes CDR1 SGHAT and CDR2 FQNNGV. V gave up 1 base and J gave up 5 bases, with 12 bases separating them. This CDR3 has 14 amino acids. CDR3 bases: TGTGCCAGCAGCTTAGTTGGTGGGGTGCACGAGCAGTACTTC. Its protein product is CASSLVGGVHEQYF.

This clonotype was observed many times. The gene calls are TRBV3-1 and TRBJ2-3; the match to TRBD2 covers 9 bases. J lost 2 bases, V lost 0 bases, and 12 bases had no gene match. CDR3 length equals 19 residues. Germline CDR1 LGHDT, CDR2 YNNKEL (reference sequence). This CDR3 is CASSQDLGLAGTNTDTQYF. Here the CDR3 DNA reads TGTGCCAGCAGCCAAGATCTAGGGCTAGCGGGGACCAACACAGATACGCAGTATTTT.

The V call is TRBV6-2 or TRBV6-3, the J call TRBJ2-3; 8 bases fit TRBD2. The V segment lost 8 bases and the J segment 5 bases; nucleotides outside the gene matches: 15. Germline V lookup: CDR1 MNHEY, CDR2 SVGEGT. This CDR3 comprises 16 residues. The CDR3 DNA follows: TGTGCCAGCCGATACGGGGGGGGCCGTCATGGAGATACGCAGTATTTT. Amino acid sequence: CASRYGGGRHGDTQYF.

This clonotype was seen repeatedly, ten times or more. The chain links TRBV19 to TRBJ1-5; TRBD1 might be the D (5 bases). Trimming removed 2 bases at V and 6 bases at J, with 11 bases between. The CDR3 covers 14 residues. Germline CDR1 LNHDA, CDR2 SQIVND (reference sequence). The CDR3, as DNA: TGTGCCAGTAGTATACGTCAGGGAGGTCAGCCCCAGCATTTT. This encodes CASSIRQGGQPQHF.

In regard to this clonotype: A read error may be the cause here, since a much bigger clone is one base away. The DNA of the CDR3 is TGCGCCAGCAGCTTCTCCGGGGCAGGGGCCGAGCAGTACTTC. Its protein product is CASSFSGAGAEQYF. V and J are TRBV5-1 and TRBJ2-7, with D maybe TRBD1 (6 bases). Germline lookup yields CDR1 SGHRS and CDR2 YFSETQ. The CDR3 runs 14 residues. V was clipped by 2 bases and J by 6 bases, with 15 bases between them.

Details on this clonotype: This CDR3 fails to terminate in the conserved phenylalanine or tryptophan, so it likely reflects a read error. The limits of the CDR3 on the DNA are not certain, so only TCRdb's listed CDR3 is given. The V and J genes are TRBV6-2 or TRBV6-3 and TRBJ2-1; whether TRBD2, the table's D call, matches the DNA was not checked. Germline CDR1 and CDR2: MNHEY and SVGEGT. The CDR3 has 16 amino acids, counting both end residues. The CDR3 reads CASRYLAEGMYNEQSL.

By proportion, this clonotype is medium-sized. The V gene is TRBV7-9, the J gene TRBJ1-1, with 9 bases that match TRBD1. Trimming cost V 0 bases and J 4 bases; bases outside gene matches: 3. The germline V gene encodes CDR1 SEHNR and CDR2 FQNEAQ (reference sequence). The CDR3 extends over 15 amino acids. The CDR3 nucleotides are TGTGCCAGCAGCTTAGCTGGGACAGGGATCACTGAAGCTTTCTTT. Protein: CASSLAGTGITEAFF.

This clonotype is medium-sized. This rearrangement joins TRBV6-1 to TRBJ2-7, with D hard to call. V was cut by 6 bases and J by 3 bases, with 12 bases left in between. The CDR3 covers 13 residues. The germline V gene encodes CDR1 MNHNS and CDR2 SASEGT. The DNA of the CDR3 is TGTGCCAGCAGCCCCTCTCTACTCTACGAGCAGTACGTC. Protein product: CASSPSLLYEQYV.

This clonotype came up many times. The chain joins TRBV3-1 to TRBJ2-1; D perhaps matches TRBD1 (5 bases). Germline V gives CDR1 LGHDT, CDR2 YNNKEL (reference sequence). V was clipped by 3 bases and J by 7 bases, with 16 bases between them. The CDR3 spans 15 residues. The CDR3 DNA sequence: TGTGCCAGCAGCCACATACCTCGACCAGGGAATGAGCAGTTCTTC. This codes for CASSHIPRPGNEQFF.

The genes are TRBV10-2 and TRBJ1-2; D is unresolved. CDR3 length equals 13 residues. V lost 3 bases, J lost 6 bases, and 11 bases lay in between. Germline V gives CDR1 WSHSY, CDR2 SAAADI. CDR3 residues: CASSEDQRDGYTF. The DNA for the CDR3 is TGCGCCAGCAGTGAAGATCAAAGGGATGGCTACACCTTC.